One sample yielded the 16 T cell receptor beta chains listed below, sequenced in a study of T cell responses to AZD1222 COVID-19 vaccine. The assay was immunoSEQ multiplex PCR, and TCRdb's table has in-frame clones only and misses some. The table has some 86,000 clones, around 92% seen once. Source: peripheral blood, taken on day 0 of AZD1222 vaccination. These receptors all come from an adult in good health.

The genes are TRBV11-2 and TRBJ1-2; D not resolved. The CDR3 sequence is 11 residues long. Germline CDR1 and CDR2: SGHAT and FQNNGV. The germline V and J ends were trimmed by 0 bases and 13 bases, with 9 bases remaining between them. The CDR3 loop reads CASSLEGNPTF. The CDR3 DNA reads TGTGCCAGCAGCTTAGAGGGCAATCCCACCTTC.

The rearrangement uses TRBV24-1 and TRBJ2-1, with 9 bases matching TRBD2. The CDR3 is 14 residues long. Germline values: CDR1 KGHDR, CDR2 SFDVKD. V was clipped by 9 bases and J by 2 bases; unmatched bases: 4. The CDR3 loop reads CATGIAGAYNEQFF. The CDR3 nucleotides read TGTGCCACCGGCATAGCGGGGGCCTACAATGAGCAGTTCTTC.

With regard to this clone: A read error may account for a junction end that differs from germline. This rearrangement joins TRBV18 to TRBJ2-7; D is uncertain. This CDR3 comprises 9 residues. Germline values: CDR1 KGHSH, CDR2 LQKENI. The chain's CDR3 is CASSRFASF. The CDR3 DNA sequence: TGTGCCAGCTCACGGTTCGCTAGCTTC.

The CDR3 region is CASSDRATANTGELFF. In nucleotides, the CDR3 is TGCGCCAGCAGTGACCGGGCGACCGCGAACACCGGGGAGCTGTTTTTT. The V gene is TRBV10-2, the J gene TRBJ2-2; no clear D. CDR1 is WSHSY and CDR2 is SAAADI in the germline V gene. V gave up 3 bases and J gave up 0 bases, with 11 bases separating them. The CDR3 totals 16 residues.

The J gene is TRBJ1-6, the V gene TRBV10-3; the match to TRBD1 covers 10 bases. CDR1 and CDR2 from the germline V gene are ENHRY and SYGVKD. Germline trimming cut 6 bases from V and 6 bases from J; bases unmatched to any gene: 5. The CDR3 totals 15 residues. The CDR3 bases are TGTGCCATCAGGCAGGACAGGGGGGGTAATTCACCCCTCCACTTT. It is translated as CAIRQDRGGNSPLHF.

This chain joins TRBV19 and TRBJ2-2; D remains unclear. V was pared by 4 bases and J by 6 bases, with 3 bases between. The CDR3 has 11 residues. CDR1 is LNHDA, CDR2 SQIVND, per germline (reference sequence). For the CDR3, the DNA is TGTGCCAGTAGTAAGTCCGGGGAGCTGTTTTTT. It is translated as CASSKSGELFF.

V gene TRBV20-1 combines with J gene TRBJ2-5, with 9 bases that match TRBD2. The CDR3 extends over 15 amino acids. The germline V gene has CDR1 DFQATT and CDR2 SNEGSKA (reference sequence). Trimming removed 3 bases from V and 5 bases from J; junction bases left unmatched: 10. DNA of the CDR3: TGCAGTGCTAGTCCTGGGACTAGCCAGGCCGAGACCCAGTACTTC. Translation gives CSASPGTSQAETQYF.

CDR3 bases: TGTGCCACCAGCAGAGGAGGGGGCCGGGGAAATGGCTACACCTTC. Amino acids: CATSRGGGRGNGYTF. This chain links TRBV15 with TRBJ1-2, with 7 positions matching TRBD1. This CDR3 spans 15 amino acids. J was trimmed by 6 bases and V by 1 base; bases with no gene match: 8. The germline CDR1 and CDR2 sequences are LNHNV and YYDKDF (reference sequence). Combining the CDR3 with reference TRBV15 and TRBJ1-2 gives the whole variable domain DAMVIQNPRYQVTQFGKPVTLSCSQTLNHNVMYWYQQKSSQAPKLLFHYYDKDFNNEADTPDNFQSRRPNTSFCFLDIRSPGLGDTAMYLCATSRGGGRGNGYTFGSGTRLTVV.

The CDR3 reads CAWRYGRTGGTANYGYTF. CDR3 nucleotides: TGTGCCTGGAGGTATGGTAGGACAGGGGGCACGGCTAACTATGGCTACACCTTC. The genes are TRBV30 and TRBJ1-2, with TRBD1 identical over 11 bases. CDR3 length equals 18 residues. Germline V lookup: CDR1 GTSNPN, CDR2 SVGIG (reference sequence). V shed 3 bases, J shed 0 bases, and the junction held 12 bases outside the gene matches.

The chain links TRBV5-1 to TRBJ1-2, with unresolved D. The V end was cut by 0 bases, the J end by 6 bases, with 18 bases between. Per germline, CDR1 SGHRS and CDR2 YFSETQ. The CDR3 has 16 amino acids. The CDR3 DNA follows: TGCGCCAGCAGCTTGGCCGGCCCCGTTCTTGCGAATGGCTACACCTTC. This codes for CASSLAGPVLANGYTF. The complete variable domain, with remaining parts taken from reference TRBV5-1 and TRBJ1-2, reads KAGVTQTPRYLIKTRGQQVTLSCSPISGHRSVSWYQQTPGQGLQFLFEYFSETQRNKGNFPGRFSGRQFSNSRSEMNVSTLELGDSALYLCASSLAGPVLANGYTFGSGTRLTVV.

V gene TRBV4-2 combines with J gene TRBJ2-1; 13 bases map to TRBD2. V trimming: 3 bases; J trimming: 8 bases; junction bases outside the gene matches: 10. The CDR3 is made up of 17 amino acids. CDR1 is LGHNA and CDR2 is YNFKEQ in the germline V gene. The CDR3 loop is CASSHTRTSGREDEQFF. In DNA form, the CDR3 reads TGTGCCAGCAGCCACACCAGGACTAGCGGGAGAGAGGATGAGCAGTTCTTC.

The chain carries TRBV6-5 and TRBJ1-2; a weak D match, TRBD1 (5 bases). Germline lookup yields CDR1 MNHEY and CDR2 SVGAGI. The CDR3 spans 15 residues. Trimming stripped 0 bases from V and 8 bases from J, with 16 bases between. The chain's CDR3 is CASSYSMWQGSGYTF. The CDR3, as DNA: TGTGCCAGCAGTTACTCGATGTGGCAGGGAAGCGGCTACACCTTC.

The rearrangement joins TRBV5-1 to TRBJ1-1; the match to TRBD1 covers 11 bases. CDR1 SGHRS and CDR2 YFSETQ come from the germline V gene. CDR3 length equals 16 residues. Trimming at V came to 0 bases and at J to 5 bases, leaving 6 bases not matched to a gene. This CDR3 reads CASSLAGQGALTEAFF. The CDR3 DNA is TGCGCCAGCAGCTTGGCCGGACAGGGGGCTCTAACTGAAGCTTTCTTT.

The chain couples TRBV7-8 to TRBJ2-1; 9 bases agree with TRBD2. Germline values: CDR1 SGHVS, CDR2 FQNEAQ. CDR3 size: 17 residues. V trimming: 8 bases; J trimming: 5 bases; junction bases outside the gene matches: 16. The chain's CDR3 is CASARDSGRVVDNEQFF. The CDR3 bases are TGTGCCAGCGCCCGGGATAGCGGGAGAGTAGTTGACAATGAGCAGTTCTTC.

The chain uses TRBV27 and TRBJ2-1, with 12 bases identical to TRBD2. Germline V gene lookup returns CDR1 MNHEY and CDR2 SMNVEV (reference sequence). The J segment lost 7 bases and the V segment lost 6 bases, leaving 10 bases of the junction unmatched. CDR3 length: 16 amino acids. The CDR3 bases are TGTGCCAGCAGCCCTATTGGACTAGCGGGAAATAATGAGCAGTTCTTC. Translation gives CASSPIGLAGNNEQFF.

This sequence joins TRBV5-4 and TRBJ2-3; possibly TRBD1 for D (6 bases). V lost 4 bases, J lost 3 bases, and 24 bases lay in between. There are 18 residues in the CDR3. Germline V gene lookup returns CDR1 SGHNT and CDR2 YYREEE (reference sequence). CDR3 coding DNA: TGTGCCAGCAGCGCGCTAGGGGGAGTGGGCCACGAGACAGATACGCAGTATTTT. Translated: CASSALGGVGHETDTQYF.